Included here is one TCR beta chain sequence, with context. This clonotype was detected many times. This clone's antigen is unknown. The germline gene is not matched at one end of the junction; a read error may be the cause. TCR cDNA was synthesized by 5'RACE template switching, through which a universal primer site and unique molecular identifiers were introduced. Priming of cDNA synthesis was performed from both the TCR alpha and TCR beta constant segments. Library amplification used two PCR steps, and the second PCR step added sample barcodes and sequencing adapters. Sequencing of libraries was performed on Illumina HiSeq 2500 (2x100 bp) or NovaSeq (2x150 bp). In the original analysis: MIGEC was used to demultiplex reads and collapse the reads into UMI consensus sequences, and MiXCR was used for V(D)J alignment. Vaccine-responding clonotypes were defined with edgeR using replicate PBMC samples, requiring FDR below 0.01 and a log2 fold change above 5 up to day 15. Each bulk clonotype was labeled CD4 or CD8 based on which sequenced repertoire, CD4 or CD8, contained the clonotype at higher abundance. The public reads were quality trimmed at Q25 with fastp and then assembled into clones with MiXCR by TCRdb, keeping productive beta chains. Rows merge per CDR3 protein into single entries with the most common DNA and genes. The V and J calls come from TCRdb's annotation, not from the publication. The sample table contains 500,000 to 650,000 distinct CDR3 sequences; only one count was recorded for around 16% of them. Jointly, the top ten make up roughly a sixth of the sample.

The treatment or condition label corresponds to: live attenuated yellow fever vaccine strain. At each blood-draw timepoint, two biological replicates of bulk PBMCs were collected. A standard Ficoll-Paque protocol was used to isolate PBMCs from peripheral blood. RNA was extracted with TriZol from bulk PBMCs, CD4 and CD8 fractions, and dextramer-positive and dextramer-negative fractions. The data stem from a study of T cells after yellow fever vaccination (dated by TCRdb to the late 2010s). General notes on the study: Libraries from fractions with low cell numbers were prepared with the SMART-Seq v4 Ultra Low Input RNA kit. To follow T-cell clones before and after both primary and booster YFV17D yellow fever vaccination, bulk TCR alpha and beta repertoires underwent longitudinal sequencing. The cohort comprised two healthy male donors, one aged 18 to 30 and one aged 30 to 40 years. Bulk PBMC replicates and cell subsets were isolated from blood drawn at multiple timepoints before and after both primary and secondary immunization. Findings and caveats that apply to the study as a whole: Computational filtering was needed because FACS-sorted repertoires could contain abundant contaminating clonotypes from the bulk population. After the booster, most of the clones that had expanded following primary vaccination were detected again (almost 98% of CD4 and 80% to 90% of CD8), which suggests that memory was broadly maintained. A small fraction of clonotypes appeared in both the CD4 and CD8 compartments, likely as a result of convergent recombination. The study included only two donors, which limits how far the findings can be generalized. Compared with the primary T-cell response, the secondary T-cell response was faster but weaker, reaching its peak on day 5 rather than on day 15.

CDR1 SGHRS and CDR2 YFSETQ were looked up in the germline V gene. The CDR3 runs 15 residues from the cysteine to the phenylalanine. Of the read, only the CDR3 DNA is kept; its 45 bases are in frame from base 1. The sequence was obtained from a man between 18 and 29 years old who received the YFV17D yellow fever vaccine. The chain is assembled from TRBV5-1 and TRBJ1-1; no D segment can be confidently identified. The sample in question was PBMCs, obtained 5 days after the first yellow fever vaccination. The sequenced DNA is TGCGCCAGCAGCTTCCCCCGGGGAGAGAACGCTGAAGCTTTCTTT. Its amino acids are CASSFPRGENAEAFF.